The TCR beta chain described here comes from a study of blood T cell repertoires in COVID-19 (dated by TCRdb to about 2020). General notes on the study: The collaborator samples originated in the United States, Italy and Spain and spanned the acute and convalescent phases of COVID-19. The material from the prospective study consisted of cDNA or gDNA derived from T cells, B-cell-depleted T cells, or PBMCs. Subjects who had been exposed to COVID-19, were actively infected with it, or had recovered from it provided the deeply sampled blood TCRbeta repertoires that made up the dataset. The repertoires were released in a freely available public database intended as a resource for research on the immune response to SARS-CoV-2. The samples were drawn from two sources: the first 160 participants of the ongoing ImmuneRACE study, and some 1,300 subjects contributed by 6 global collaborators. The sample metadata nearly always contained a de-identified subject ID, COVID-19 status, age in years and sex. Where available, HLA class I and class II types were obtained from metadata supplied by the sample provider rather than from assay-based typing. The investigation overall reported the following: How much clinical and demographic metadata was included differed by source and by participant, and the metadata was provided uncurated.

The collaborating institutions used their own protocols to collect whole blood in K2EDTA tubes. For TCRbeta analysis, collaborators shipped samples as frozen whole blood, isolated PBMCs, or DNA extracted from either of those sample types. To note about this clone: Its antigen is still unknown. Base quality data are lacking; no much larger clone is found one base away.

The immunoSEQ Assay, a bias-controlled multiplex PCR, was used to amplify TCRbeta CDR3 regions from genomic DNA. The study's processing was this. The number of nucleated cells in each sample was estimated from the amplification of reference gene primers within the assay. To quantify the absolute abundance of each unique TCRbeta CDR3 rearrangement, sequence reads were collapsed and filtered. For each sample, productive Simpson clonality was calculated as the square root of Simpson's diversity index across productive rearrangements. Sourced from immuneACCESS, this table was stored by TCRdb with only in-frame sequences that have V and J called. A share of the clones is absent; for the studies checked, an unresolved V gene accounts for under half, and the remainder has no known explanation. From that table come the V and J calls and clone size; the DNA was used to work out D and trimming. This sample comprises over 45,000 clones, approximately 80% of them detected only once. The biggest ten clones account for around 20% of the sample.

The germline V gene encodes CDR1 LGHNA and CDR2 YSLEER. From V the trimming removes 8 bases and from J it removes 8 bases, while the gene matches leave 10 bases of the junction unaccounted for. The CDR3, from cysteine to phenylalanine, totals 14 residues. The CDR3 DNA has 42 bases and is translated from base 1. Sequencing was carried out using peripheral blood. The chain couples TRBV4-3 to TRBJ2-2; the junction holds 8 bases that match TRBD1. The TCR comes from a human donor with active or convalescent COVID-19. The donor label of this sample is uncertain. DNA sequence: TGCGCCAGCCTGGCGGGGACAGGAGAAGGGGAGCTGTTTTTT. It specifies CASLAGTGEGELFF.